The source of this T cell receptor beta chain is a study of response to subunit inactivated influenza vaccine. General study results and limits: A suggestion made by the authors is that each seasonal influenza vaccination recruits few new T cells.

This CDR3 contains 15 residues. Per the germline V gene, CDR1 is DFQATT and CDR2 is SNEGSKA (reference sequence). The V gene end was trimmed by 0 bases and the J gene end by 0 bases; junction bases not matched to a gene: 0. About this clonotype itself: Its specificity is unknown.

TCRdb analysed the RT-PCR reads with MiXCR anew, one entry per CDR3 protein. This sample has hundreds of thousands of distinct CDR3 sequences, with approximately 17% found just once. Sample: PBMCs from blood, taken 5 days after vaccination. This chain links TRBV20-1 with TRBJ2-5; TRBD2 agrees at 11 bases. The TCR was taken from a man in his fifties who received an inactivated influenza vaccine. Written as DNA, the CDR3 is TGCAGTGCTAGAGAGACTAGCGGGAACCAAGAGACCCAGTACTTC. Protein sequence: CSARETSGNQETQYF.